This entry features one TCR beta chain sequence. Its antigen is unknown. In chemo-refractory metastatic non-small-cell lung cancer, patients got ipilimumab CTLA-4 blockade together with focal radiation. This record comes from a study of radiotherapy plus CTLA-4 blockade in lung cancer. Across the study: The study recorded objective responses in around a sixth of patients and disease control in 31%. Regarding the study as a whole: Among blood TCR repertoires after radiotherapy plus ipilimumab, tumor-derived clones expanded. Response, reportedly, was best predicted by interferon-beta along with early blood T cell clone dynamics.

This CDR3 comprises 14 residues. CDR1 and CDR2 from the germline V gene are MGHDK and SYGVNS. V was pared by 7 bases and J by 3 bases, with 15 bases between. The data were produced by immunoSEQ multiplex PCR, yet TCRdb's version contains in-frame clones alone and is incomplete. The table lists approximately 50,000 clones, 75% to 90% of them singletons. This TCR was sampled from a human donor with non-small cell lung cancer that progressed on radiotherapy plus ipilimumab. Some clones in this sample may be carry-over from other donors' samples. The rearrangement links TRBV25-1 to TRBJ1-1; tentatively, D is TRBD1 (5 bases). Sequencing used peripheral blood, obtained from a patient treated with radiotherapy plus ipilimumab. This chain's CDR3 is CASISSGKDTEAFF. The CDR3 DNA reads as TGTGCCAGCATCTCATCAGGGAAGGACACTGAAGCTTTCTTT.